This TCR beta chain was sequenced for a study of T-cell reconstitution after alpha-beta-depleted transplantation in children. This clonotype was counted a few times. With V trimmed by 2 bases and J by 5 bases, 9 bases remained unmatched. Germline CDR1 is DFQATT and CDR2 is SNEGSKA (reference sequence). CDR3 size: 15 residues. A TCRbeta library incorporating unique molecular identifiers was prepared. From the PCR reads, TCRdb called clonotypes with MiXCR, one entry per CDR3 protein. This sample has approximately 350,000 distinct CDR3 sequences, with about an eighth found just once. This receptor was identified in a human donor who donated a stem cell graft to a child with Fanconi anemia. The sequencing here drew on PBMCs, taken from the stem cell graft. The chain joins TRBV20-1 to TRBJ2-5, with 9 bases matching TRBD1. This chain's CDR3 is CSARRGTGGGETQYF. The CDR3 nucleotides read TGCAGTGCTAGACGTGGAACAGGGGGCGGGGAGACCCAGTACTTC.